The 6 T cell receptor beta chains listed next were all sequenced from one sample in a study of T-cell reconstitution after alpha-beta-depleted transplantation in children. Preparation of the TCRbeta library used unique molecular identifiers. TCRdb fed the PCR reads into MiXCR, producing one record per CDR3 protein. Among 700,000 to 950,000 distinct CDR3 sequences listed, about 16% were seen once. The input for sequencing was PBMCs, mostly from graft donor cells, taken 360 days after TCRalphabeta/CD19-depleted stem cell transplant. The receptors here all came from a male patient aged 10 to 17 who had a stem cell transplant for acute lymphoblastic leukemia, so the T cells may come from the graft donor.

This clonotype came up a few times. The rearrangement joins TRBV2 to TRBJ1-2; D is unclear. The CDR3 covers 11 residues. V lost 6 bases and J lost 6, with 8 bases in between. Germline-derived CDR1 and CDR2 are SNHLY and FYNNEI. The chain's CDR3 is CASSDGHGYTF. The CDR3 coding sequence is TGTGCCAGCAGCGACGGTCATGGCTACACCTTC.

This clonotype was seen ten or more times. The chain combines TRBV10-3 with TRBJ2-2, with D hard to call. Looked up from germline, CDR1 is ENHRY and CDR2 is SYGVKD. The CDR3 runs to 15 residues. With 4 bases removed from V and 5 bases from J, the gap between germline ends came to 14 bases. CDR3 bases: TGTGCCATCAGTGCCTACAACCTTCTAACCGGGGAGCTGTTTTTT. Translation: CAISAYNLLTGELFF.

This chain uses TRBV10-3 with TRBJ2-1; 10 bases line up with TRBD1. The ends lost 10 bases at V and 6 bases at J; junction bases unmatched: 6. This CDR3 contains 13 residues. CDR1 and CDR2 from the germline V gene are ENHRY and SYGVKD. In DNA form, the CDR3 reads TGTGCCACCCGGGACAGGGGTACCAATGAGCAGTTCTTC. Protein sequence: CATRDRGTNEQFF.

This clonotype was seen more than once but under ten times. This rearrangement joins TRBV10-1 to TRBJ2-3, with TRBD2 as a possible D gene (6 bases). V was clipped by 2 bases and J by 8 bases, with 20 bases between them. Looked up from germline, CDR1 is WNHNN and CDR2 is SYGVQD (reference sequence). This CDR3 region has 16 residues. Here the CDR3 reads CASSEGPQRARGTQYF. For the CDR3, the DNA is TGCGCCAGCAGTGAGGGCCCCCAGCGGGCGAGGGGTACGCAGTATTTT.

The gene calls are TRBV11-2 and TRBJ2-7; D may be TRBD1 (5 bases). Germline lookup yields CDR1 SGHAT and CDR2 FQNNGV. The CDR3 sequence is 14 residues long. Trimming left V 2 bases short and J 2 bases short, with 10 bases between. The CDR3 sequence is CASSLRQTAYEQYF. The CDR3, as DNA: TGTGCCAGCAGCTTACGCCAGACAGCCTACGAGCAGTACTTC.

The chain uses TRBV4-1 and TRBJ2-7, with TRBD1 identical over 9 bases. Germline CDR1 reads MGHRA; CDR2 reads YSYEKL. V was pared by 3 bases and J by 9 bases, with 12 bases of the junction left unmatched. The CDR3 runs 15 residues. CDR3 residues: CASSHIWDRVCGQYF. The CDR3 region has the DNA TGCGCCAGCAGCCACATCTGGGACAGGGTTTGTGGGCAGTACTTC.